This record concerns one TCR beta chain sequence. The entry originates in a study of blood T cell repertoires in COVID-19. The germline V gene encodes CDR1 SGHNT and CDR2 YENEEA. The CDR3 spans 15 residues. The V end was cut by 5 bases, the J end by 0 bases, with 13 bases between. Clones were read by immunoSEQ multiplex PCR, and TCRdb kept only the in-frame ones, dropping some. This repertoire shows about 220,000 clones, about 82% found once; its top ten account for about 2.4%. The receptor's source is a woman aged 70-85 years with COVID-19, enrolled during active disease. This chain connects TRBV11-3 to TRBJ2-5; D is unclear. The source material was peripheral blood. CDR3 in DNA: TGTGCCAGCAGCCAAGGCGGTTACAACCAAGAGACCCAGTACTTC. This codes for CASSQGGYNQETQYF.